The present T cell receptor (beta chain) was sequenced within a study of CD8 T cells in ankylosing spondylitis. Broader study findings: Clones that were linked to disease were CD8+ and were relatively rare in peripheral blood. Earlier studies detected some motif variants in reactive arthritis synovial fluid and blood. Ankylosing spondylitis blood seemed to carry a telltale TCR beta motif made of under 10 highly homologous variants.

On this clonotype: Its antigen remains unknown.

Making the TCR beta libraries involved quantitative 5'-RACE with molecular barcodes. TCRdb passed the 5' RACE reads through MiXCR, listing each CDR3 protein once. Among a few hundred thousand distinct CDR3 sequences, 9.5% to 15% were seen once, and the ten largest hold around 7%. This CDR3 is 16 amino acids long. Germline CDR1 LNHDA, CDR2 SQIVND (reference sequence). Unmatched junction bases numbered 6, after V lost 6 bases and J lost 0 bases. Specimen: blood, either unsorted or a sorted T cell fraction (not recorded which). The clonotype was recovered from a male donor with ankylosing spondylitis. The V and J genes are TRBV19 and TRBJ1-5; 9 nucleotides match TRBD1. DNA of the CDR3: TGTGCCAGTAGAACCCGGACAGGGGCTAGCAATCAGCCCCAGCATTTT. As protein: CASRTRTGASNQPQHF.